The present T cell receptor beta chain was sequenced within a study of cytomegalovirus exposure and HLA in healthy donors. In the study overall: Among a few hundred genotyped donors, around 80% fell in the Caucasian-associated ancestry cluster. Whole-study results and caveats: For most TCR beta V segments, an earlier analysis put the productive rate at about 90% or about 30% of the time. Later on, analysis showed that most CMV-associated TCR beta chains appeared to be HLA-restricted. From TCR beta sequences, most subjects' HLA-A and HLA-B alleles were reportedly predicted accurately.

J gave up 3 bases and V 4 bases, and 11 bases lay outside the gene matches. The CDR3 contains 16 residues. Germline CDR1 and CDR2: MNHEY and SMNVEV (reference sequence). Of note for this clone: Its antigen remains unknown.

Amplification used 60 Vbeta primers and 13 Jbeta primers. Generated by immunoSEQ multiplex PCR, the TCRdb table keeps only in-frame clones and is missing some. This sample has roughly 100,000 clones, with 82% found just once. The chain has TRBV27 and TRBJ2-7; 8 bases align to TRBD2. The sequence derives from a man aged 50 to 59 in good health and CMV-seronegative. Specimen: PBMCs. DNA for the CDR3: TGTGCCAGCAGTTCCCCCCAGCGGGAGTTGCACTACGAGCAGTACGTC. As protein: CASSSPQRELHYEQYV.